This TCR beta chain was recorded in a study of CD8 T cells in ankylosing spondylitis. The V end lost 3 bases, the J end lost 2 bases, and 12 bases lay between the germline ends. The CDR3 sequence is 15 residues long. TCRdb re-called the 5' RACE reads with MiXCR, one entry per CDR3 protein. In the table there are 250,000 or so distinct CDR3 sequences, roughly a quarter of which are singletons. In this sample, this clonotype turned up many times. The specimen was blood, either unsorted or a sorted T cell fraction (not recorded which). V usage is TRBV12-3 or TRBV12-4 and J usage is TRBJ2-3; TRBD2 is a possible D gene (7 bases). This TCR derives from a male donor with ankylosing spondylitis or in good health (not recorded which). The CDR3 region is CASSFLRGPTDTQYF. As DNA, the CDR3 is TGTGCCAGCAGTTTCCTGCGGGGGCCCACAGATACGCAGTATTTT.